Listed below are T cell receptor beta chains from one sample, sequenced in a study of OX40 agonist ivuxolimab in advanced cancers. TCRdb's table, derived via immunoSEQ multiplex PCR, lists solely in-frame clones and lacks some. The table lists 55,000 to 75,000 clones, 85% to 95% of them singletons. The specimen comprised CD4+ or CD8+ T cells sorted from blood, sampled in a trial of the OX40 agonist ivuxolimab. The source of these receptors is an adult with an advanced solid tumor such as melanoma, head and neck, liver or kidney cancer. Both conserved end residues are part of each CDR3.

V	J	length	CDR3
TRBV19	TRBJ1-1	12	CASSLRGTEAFF
TRBV13	TRBJ2-5	16	CASSIGLAGFGETQYF
TRBV7-9	TRBJ1-2	12	CASSLSAYGYTF
TRBV27	TRBJ2-1	16	CASSRTAGGSDNEQFF
TRBV19	TRBJ2-7	13	CASSIGDGAEQYF
TRBV4-2	TRBJ2-7	12	CASSPMGGDQYF
TRBV19	TRBJ2-2	14	CASTSGVGTGELFF
TRBV6-5	TRBJ2-2	14	CASSLGTGGQELFF
TRBV9	TRBJ2-7	15	CASSVETGAPYEQYF
TRBV9	TRBJ2-7	15	CASSQGLAQTYEQYF
TRBV7-9	TRBJ2-7	17	CASSLTPGQGPSYEQYF
TRBV19	TRBJ2-3	13	CASTSTGTDTQYF
TRBV28	TRBJ2-3	15	CASSFQAGSTDTQYF
TRBV28	TRBJ2-7	15	CASSPTGGYPYEQYF
TRBV28	TRBJ2-6	17	CASTRDRASTGANVLTF
TRBV6-5	TRBJ2-7	15	CASSYSGDRGLEQYF
TRBV5-1	TRBJ2-1	14	CASSLEVPYNEQFF
TRBV5-1	TRBJ2-2	14	CASRLYSGPGELFF
TRBV7-9	TRBJ2-5	15	CASSSPSRNRETQYF
TRBV4-1	TRBJ2-7	15	CASSRQTDSSYEQYF
TRBV7-9	TRBJ2-7	10	CASGTYEQYF
TRBV4-1	TRBJ2-1	13	CASSPGLDNEQFF
TRBV5-1	TRBJ2-7	16	CASTDGHGIRLYEQYF
TRBV21-1	TRBJ2-7	14	CASRRKWKDHEQYF
TRBV2	TRBJ2-5	13	CASSDQGMETQYF
TRBV2	TRBJ1-1	15	CASSDEGGIIFEAFF
TRBV27	TRBJ1-2	13	CASGSRREDGYTF
TRBV5-6	TRBJ1-2	12	CASSLGQYGYTF
TRBV6-5	TRBJ2-7	14	CASSYQDNSYEQYF
TRBV5-1	TRBJ2-7	13	CASSAGTNYEQYF
TRBV11-2	TRBJ1-5	15	CASSLDPGAYQPQHF
TRBV6-5	TRBJ2-3	14	CASSAVGGGDTQYF
TRBV4-3	TRBJ2-1	16	CASSPRQDKIWNEQFF